This T cell receptor (beta chain) was observed in a study of T cells in localized non-small cell lung cancer (dated by TCRdb to about 2020). In terms of the full investigation: Comparing tumors with uninvolved tumor-adjacent lungs, the study looked at the T cell repertoires of about 240 patients with early-stage NSCLC. The cohort was made up of 200 to 250 treatment-naive NSCLC patients whose localized lung tumors had been resected. Of the NSCLC patients, around 130 were male and 85 to 110 were female, and the mean age was approximately 66 years. What the authors observed across the whole study: Because multi-region sequencing of the tumors was not done, intratumor heterogeneity could not be ruled out. Of the top 100 tumor clones, a median of 57 were detected in paired uninvolved adjacent lung; approximately 28 were also among that lung's top 100. Because the study design was exploratory, TCR variables were selected using unadjusted p-values without false-discovery rate correction. Uninvolved tumor-adjacent lung showed the highest T cell clonality, higher than tumor, which suggests more focused antigenic responses in the uninvolved tumor-adjacent lung. Higher T cell density in blood was associated with longer overall survival, whereas higher clonality in adjacent lung was associated with shorter survival.

The CDR3 covers 16 residues, taking in both the cysteine and the phenylalanine. Only the CDR3 DNA is retained, 48 bases long and in frame from the first base. The germline V gene gives CDR1 as KGHSH and CDR2 as LQKENI. V lost 5 bases and J lost 0 bases; the stretch between them is 14 bases long. Turning to this clone: No antigen is known for it. No much larger clonotype is one base removed from it; base qualities were not supplied.

The immunoSEQ Assay was used to sequence TCR beta CDR3 regions from DNA. The published analysis was carried out like this. T cell density was computed as TCR beta template counts normalized to usable DNA estimated by amplifying housekeeping genes. The preseqR package was used to estimate richness by extrapolating to 400,000 templates for PBMC samples and to 120,000 templates for tissue samples. Clonality was defined as one minus Pielou's evenness. Tissue-enriched TCRs were identified by differential abundance testing using productive amino-acid clonotypes, minimum total count 5 and alpha 0.1. The Jaccard Index and the Morisita Overlap Index were used to quantify repertoire overlap between compartments. GLIPH clustered TCR beta CDR3s with public tetramer-defined viral CDR3s; viral motifs required at least three viral sequences plus V-gene enrichment. This immuneACCESS table, as held by TCRdb, lists in-frame sequences with V and J called but not all clones. Of the missing ones, under half trace to an unresolved V gene in checked studies; the others have no known cause. The V and J calls and the clone size are those of that table, but D and trimming were determined from the DNA. The sample records around 91,000 clones, over 80% of which are singletons. The ten largest make up 15% of the sample.

At diagnosis, tumor, uninvolved tumor-adjacent lung and peripheral blood were collected and then preserved as a mix of FFPE and fresh-frozen material. Blood samples were analyzed as peripheral blood mononuclear cells for TCR repertoire profiling. This receptor was identified in a man between 40 and 70 years old with stage I squamous cell lung carcinoma. The sample was peripheral blood, taken before any cancer treatment. The chain employs TRBV18 and TRBJ2-4; possibly the D gene is TRBD2, per 5 matching bases. The bases are TGTGCCAGCTCATCCGGAGGAAGCGGAGCCAAAAACATTCAGTACTTC. This sequence encodes CASSSGGSGAKNIQYF.